This T cell receptor beta chain was recovered during a study of T-cell reconstitution after alpha-beta-depleted transplantation in children. TCRbeta library construction was performed incorporating unique molecular identifiers. TCRdb itself ran the PCR reads through MiXCR, one entry per CDR3 protein. Of under 750,000 distinct CDR3 sequences listed, about 21% are singletons. Notes on this clonotype: Its antigen is still unknown.

Whole-study results and caveats: Alpha-beta T cells about two months after transplant reportedly derived from several hundred expanded graft clones. From newly produced T cells came most of the T-cell counts and diversity one year after transplant.

Germline values: CDR1 MGHDK, CDR2 SYGVNS. The CDR3 runs 13 residues. Trimming pared 3 bases from V and 4 bases from J, leaving 9 bases between. The sample consisted of PBMCs, mostly from graft donor cells, taken 360 days after TCRalphabeta/CD19-depleted stem cell transplant. V usage is TRBV25-1 and J usage is TRBJ1-2, with D unclear. The sequence was obtained from a boy in the first two years of life who had a stem cell transplant for acute myeloid leukemia, so the T cells may come from the graft donor. Here the CDR3 DNA reads TGTGCCAGCAGTGATGTCCCGAGCTATGGCTACACCTTC. This encodes CASSDVPSYGYTF.